This TCR beta chain is from a study of T cell responses to AZD1222 COVID-19 vaccine. Study in general: Second-dose recipients at about 4 or about 12 weeks were treated as one pooled group. General observations from the study: Reports say nearly half of spike-specific TCRs go after unmutated variant regions. Vaccine-associated CD4 TCRs spanned spike, dominant at 160-218 and 743-854.

Clones were read by immunoSEQ multiplex PCR, and TCRdb kept only the in-frame ones, dropping some. Of some 150,000 clones in the sample, around nine tenths are singletons; the top ten hold about 4.8%. This clone turned up a few times. Its target is not known. The CDR3 has 15 residues. Germline CDR1 SGHNT, CDR2 YYREEE (reference sequence). V shed 2 bases and J 3 bases; nucleotides not matched to a gene: 7. This TCR came from an adult in good health. The chain links TRBV5-4 to TRBJ1-2, with TRBD1 identical over 7 bases. Sequences were derived from peripheral blood, sampled on day 0 of AZD1222 vaccination. The CDR3 sequence is CASSFRDRWDYGYTF. The DNA of the CDR3 is TGTGCCAGCAGCTTCCGGGACAGATGGGACTATGGCTACACCTTC. The full variable domain, rest sourced from reference TRBV5-4 and TRBJ1-2, is ETGVTQSPTHLIKTRGQQVTLRCSSQSGHNTVSWYQQALGQGPQFIFQYYREEENGRGNFPPRFSGLQFPNYSSELNVNALELDDSALYLCASSFRDRWDYGYTFGSGTRLTVV.